These 13 T cell receptor beta chains share one sample of origin, sequenced in a study of blood T cell repertoires in COVID-19. Clones were read by immunoSEQ multiplex PCR, and TCRdb kept only the in-frame ones, dropping some. The data show under 300,000 clones, approximately 84% seen once. Source material: PBMCs or T cells enriched from blood (not recorded which). The receptors were sampled from a man aged 50-59 years who had recovered from COVID-19.

V gene TRBV6-2 or TRBV6-3 combines with J gene TRBJ1-6; TRBD1 might be the D (6 bases). V lost 6 bases to trimming and J lost 7 bases, with 16 bases between them. There are 15 residues in the CDR3. Germline V gives CDR1 MNHEY, CDR2 SVGEGT. As DNA, the CDR3 is TGTGCCAGCAGCCGGGACAATAGGTTGAATTCACCCCTCCACTTT. Residues: CASSRDNRLNSPLHF.

This clone occurred a few times. The chain joins TRBV7-2 to TRBJ1-3, with a tentative D call TRBD1 (6 bases). The CDR3 length is 14 residues. Trimming cost V 5 bases and J 3 bases, with 11 bases left between them. Looked up from germline, CDR1 is SGHTA and CDR2 is FQGNSA. The CDR3 nucleotides are TGTGCCAGCAGCCTCAACAGGGTTGGAAACACCATATATTTT. It yields the protein CASSLNRVGNTIYF.

J is TRBJ1-5 and V is TRBV19; TRBD1 matches at 7 bases. The CDR3 is 14 amino acids. Germline lookup yields CDR1 LNHDA and CDR2 SQIVND (reference sequence). The ends lost 5 bases at V and 7 bases at J; junction bases unmatched: 8. The DNA for the CDR3 is TGTGCCAGTAGTCTACAGGGGAGGTGGCAGCCCCAGCATTTT. Translation: CASSLQGRWQPQHF.

The chain combines TRBV7-2 with TRBJ1-6; 7 nucleotides align to TRBD1. Unmatched junction bases numbered 6, after V lost 1 base and J lost 9 bases. The germline CDR1 and CDR2 sequences are SGHTA and FQGNSA. The CDR3 spans 15 residues. As DNA, the CDR3 is TGTGCCAGCAGCTTAGGGCAGGGGGTCGGTTCACCCCTCCACTTT. Translated, it gives CASSLGQGVGSPLHF.

This sequence joins TRBV3-1 (or the pseudogene TRBV3-2) and TRBJ1-2, with D possibly TRBD1 on 6 matching bases. This CDR3 contains 14 residues. The V and J ends lost 7 bases and 2 bases respectively, with 14 bases between them. Germline V CDR1 and CDR2: LGHDT, YNNKEL (reference sequence). The CDR3 region has the DNA TGTGCCAGCACCGCAGGACAGACGAACTATGGCTACACCTTC. It yields the protein CASTAGQTNYGYTF.

The gene calls are TRBV29-1 and TRBJ2-7; D is undetermined. The CDR3 totals 12 residues. Trimming cost V 4 bases and J 0 bases, with 7 bases left between them. The germline V gene encodes CDR1 SQVTM and CDR2 ANQGSEA. The CDR3: CSVVLLSYEQYF. The CDR3 bases are TGCAGCGTTGTTCTTCTCTCCTACGAGCAGTACTTC.

The chain has TRBV6-5 and TRBJ1-1, with a possible D match to TRBD1 (5 bases). The CDR3 has 15 amino acids. In germline, CDR1 is MNHEY, CDR2 SVGAGI. The V end was cut by 10 bases, the J end by 3 bases, with 21 bases between. CDR3 sequence reads: CATRLRGDSDTEAFF. In nucleotides, the CDR3 is TGTGCCACCCGCCTACGGGGGGATTCGGACACTGAAGCTTTCTTT.

The chain joins TRBV10-2 to TRBJ1-5; D gene ambiguous. The germline CDR1 and CDR2 sequences are WSHSY and SAAADI. V lost 5 bases and J 3 bases, leaving 14 bases between the germline ends. The CDR3 length is 15 residues. CDR3 nucleotide sequence: TGCGCCAGCAGTAACCTGGGCACAAACAATCAGCCCCAGCATTTT. Translation gives CASSNLGTNNQPQHF.

This chain joins TRBV12-5 and TRBJ2-2; 9 nucleotides line up with TRBD1. Trimming took 2 bases from V and 1 from J; bases not matched to a gene: 17. Germline CDR1 LGHNT, CDR2 FRNRAP. The CDR3 is 21 amino acids. CDR3 sequence (DNA): TGTGCTAGTGGTTTGCCTATACGCTATGGACAGGGGATCGAGAACACCGGGGAGCTGTTTTTT. This gives the protein CASGLPIRYGQGIENTGELFF.

The V call is TRBV6-6, the J call TRBJ2-3, with D unclear. V was shortened by 1 base and J by 7 bases, with 15 bases between the two germline ends. Germline CDR1 reads MNHNY; CDR2 reads SVGAGI (reference sequence). This CDR3 spans 15 amino acids. CDR3 nucleotides: TGTGCCAGCAGTTACTACCGGCAGGCGTCAAATACGCAGTATTTT. This sequence encodes CASSYYRQASNTQYF.

The sample holds one count of this clone. The chain recombines TRBV14 with TRBJ1-1, with 7 bases identical to TRBD1. The CDR3 totals 16 residues. Per the germline V gene, CDR1 is SGHDN and CDR2 is FVKESK. Trimming at V came to 2 bases and at J to 4 bases, leaving 10 bases not matched to a gene. The CDR3 loop is CASSQRQGRVTTEAFF. DNA for the CDR3: TGTGCCAGCAGCCAAAGACAGGGAAGGGTGACCACTGAAGCTTTCTTT.

V gene TRBV10-1 combines with J gene TRBJ1-3; tentatively, D is TRBD1 (5 bases). Germline CDR1 WNHNN, CDR2 SYGVQD (reference sequence). The CDR3 is 16 amino acids. The V end was cut by 10 bases, the J end by 0 bases, with 19 bases between. The CDR3 DNA reads TGCGCCACTTCGACCGGACACACGAGCTCTGGAAACACCATATATTTT. This codes for CATSTGHTSSGNTIYF.

The chain is built from TRBV28 and TRBJ2-7, with D possibly being TRBD2 (5 bases). Germline V gene lookup returns CDR1 MDHEN and CDR2 SYDVKM. CDR3 length equals 12 residues. V gave up 9 bases and J gave up 2 bases, with 11 bases separating them. CDR3 in amino acids: CASLSGPYEQYF. Here the CDR3 DNA reads TGTGCCAGTTTAAGCGGACCCTACGAGCAGTACTTC.